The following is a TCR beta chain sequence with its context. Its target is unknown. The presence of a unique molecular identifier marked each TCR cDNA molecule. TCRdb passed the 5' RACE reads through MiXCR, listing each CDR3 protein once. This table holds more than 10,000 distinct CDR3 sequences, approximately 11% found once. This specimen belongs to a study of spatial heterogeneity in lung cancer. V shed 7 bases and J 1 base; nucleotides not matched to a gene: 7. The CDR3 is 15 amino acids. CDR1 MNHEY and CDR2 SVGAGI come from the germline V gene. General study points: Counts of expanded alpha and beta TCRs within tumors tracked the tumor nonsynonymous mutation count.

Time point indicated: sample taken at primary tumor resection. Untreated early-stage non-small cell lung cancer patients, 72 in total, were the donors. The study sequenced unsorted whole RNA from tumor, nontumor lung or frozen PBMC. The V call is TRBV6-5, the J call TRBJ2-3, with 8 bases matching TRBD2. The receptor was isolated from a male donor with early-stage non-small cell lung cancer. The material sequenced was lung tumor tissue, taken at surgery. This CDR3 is CASTVTSGGTDTQYF. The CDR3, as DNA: TGTGCCAGCACCGTCACTAGCGGAGGCACAGATACGCAGTATTTT.